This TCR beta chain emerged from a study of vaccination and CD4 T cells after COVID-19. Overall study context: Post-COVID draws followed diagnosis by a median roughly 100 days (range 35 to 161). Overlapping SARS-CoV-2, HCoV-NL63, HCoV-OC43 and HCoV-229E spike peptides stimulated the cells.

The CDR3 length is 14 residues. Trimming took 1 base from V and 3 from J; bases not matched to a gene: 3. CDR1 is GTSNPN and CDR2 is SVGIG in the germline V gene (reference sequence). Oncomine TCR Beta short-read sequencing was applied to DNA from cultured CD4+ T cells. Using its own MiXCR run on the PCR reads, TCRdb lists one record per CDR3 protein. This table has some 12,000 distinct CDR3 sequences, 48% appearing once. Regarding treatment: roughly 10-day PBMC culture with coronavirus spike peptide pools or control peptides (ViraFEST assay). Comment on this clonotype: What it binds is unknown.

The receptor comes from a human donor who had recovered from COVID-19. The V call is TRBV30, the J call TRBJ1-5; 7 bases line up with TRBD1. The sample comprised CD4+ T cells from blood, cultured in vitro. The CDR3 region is CAWSETGLNQPQHF. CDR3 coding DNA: TGTGCCTGGAGTGAGACAGGGCTCAATCAGCCCCAGCATTTT.